Each of the 23 T cell receptor beta chains below was sequenced from the same sample in a study of PD-L1 blockade in urothelial cancer. Regarding time point: pretreatment peripheral blood. The method was immunoSEQ multiplex PCR; TCRdb's version includes in-frame clones alone and lacks a portion of them. Among 30,000 to 35,000 clones, over 70% were seen once, and the ten largest hold approximately 14%. The sample in question was PBMCs, obtained around atezolizumab (anti-PD-L1) treatment. Receptor source: a man in his fifties or sixties with urothelial cancer.

This chain joins TRBV5-1 and TRBJ2-5; 8 positions agree with TRBD1. CDR3 length equals 15 residues. CDR1 is SGHRS and CDR2 is YFSETQ in the germline V gene. After removal of 4 bases from V and 4 bases from J, the junction contained 9 bases not matched to a gene. The CDR3 spells CASSPYRGDGETQYF. The DNA for the CDR3 is TGCGCCAGCAGCCCATACAGGGGGGACGGAGAGACCCAGTACTTC.

The chain joins TRBV19 to TRBJ2-7; 7 nucleotides agree with TRBD2. J lost 2 bases, V lost 6 bases, and 10 bases had no gene match. CDR1 LNHDA and CDR2 SQIVND come from the germline V gene (reference sequence). This CDR3 is 15 amino acids long. CDR3 residues: CASREVSGLTYEQYF. The CDR3 DNA sequence: TGTGCCAGTAGAGAAGTTAGCGGGCTGACCTACGAGCAGTACTTC.

The V and J genes are TRBV20-1 and TRBJ2-7; unclear D gene. Germline V gene lookup returns CDR1 DFQATT and CDR2 SNEGSKA (reference sequence). The V gene lost 5 bases and the J gene lost 1 base, with 6 bases spanning the gap. The CDR3 extends over 11 amino acids. The CDR3 here is CSARSSYEQYF. The CDR3 nucleotides read TGCAGTGCTCGGAGTTCCTACGAGCAGTACTTC.

This clone qualifies as medium-sized. The chain employs TRBV9 and TRBJ2-7; 9 nucleotides align to TRBD2. Losses at the gene ends were 2 bases for V and 5 bases for J; bases not matched to a gene: 11. The CDR3 consists of 16 residues. Per the germline V gene, CDR1 is SGDLS and CDR2 is YYNGEE. CDR3 bases: TGTGCCAGCAGCGTTAAGCGGGAGGAACAAATCGACGAGCAGTACTTC. As protein: CASSVKREEQIDEQYF.

The chain's CDR3 is CASSTGPEGEQFF. CDR3 nucleotides: TGCGCCAGCAGCACGGGCCCGGAGGGTGAGCAGTTCTTC. The chain carries TRBV5-1 and TRBJ2-1; weak D call: TRBD2 (6 bases). Looked up from germline, CDR1 is SGHRS and CDR2 is YFSETQ. The V end lost 4 bases, the J end lost 9 bases, and 14 bases lay between the germline ends. The CDR3 spans 13 residues.

The rearrangement joins TRBV27 to TRBJ2-1; 8 nucleotides agree with TRBD1. The J segment lost 14 bases and the V segment lost 2 bases, leaving 8 bases of the junction unmatched. The germline CDR1 and CDR2 sequences are MNHEY and SMNVEV (reference sequence). This CDR3 region has 13 residues. The CDR3, as DNA: TGTGCCAGCAGTTTACGGACAGGGCGTCAGGAGTTCTTC. Protein sequence: CASSLRTGRQEFF.

The CDR3 spells CASRRVGDEKLFF. In DNA, the CDR3 is TGCGCCAGCAGGCGGGTTGGGGATGAAAAACTGTTTTTT. The chain carries TRBV5-1 and TRBJ1-4; the D is unclear. V was cut by 5 bases and J by 6 bases, with 11 bases left in between. This CDR3 region has 13 residues. Germline values: CDR1 SGHRS, CDR2 YFSETQ.

The chain carries TRBV10-2 and TRBJ2-3; 12 bases line up with TRBD2. In germline, CDR1 is WSHSY, CDR2 SAAADI. J lost 2 bases, V lost 6 bases, and 6 bases had no gene match. The CDR3 is made up of 16 amino acids. In DNA form, the CDR3 reads TGCGCCAGCAGGGATGGACTAGCGGGATTCACAGATACGCAGTATTTT. The encoded protein is CASRDGLAGFTDTQYF.

This clone came up once. V usage is TRBV18 and J usage is TRBJ2-2; tentative D call: TRBD2 (5 bases). Trimming removed 1 base at V and 7 bases at J, with 10 bases between. CDR1 and CDR2 (germline): KGHSH, LQKENI. The CDR3 extends over 14 amino acids. CDR3: CASSPQTRVGELFF. CDR3 coding DNA: TGTGCCAGCTCACCACAAACGCGGGTCGGGGAGCTGTTTTTT.

This chain uses TRBV7-2 with TRBJ2-2; 7 positions agree with TRBD2. The CDR3 consists of 15 residues. Germline V gene data show CDR1 as SGHTA and CDR2 as FQGNSA. Losses at the gene ends were 4 bases for V and 6 bases for J; bases not matched to a gene: 8. The CDR3 loop is CASSWTRAGAGELFF. DNA of the CDR3: TGTGCCAGCAGCTGGACCAGGGCGGGGGCCGGGGAGCTGTTTTTT.

This chain links TRBV5-1 with TRBJ2-3; D unresolved. The CDR3 loop spans 14 amino acids. Trimming cost V 0 bases and J 4 bases, with 9 bases left between them. Germline V gives CDR1 SGHRS, CDR2 YFSETQ. CDR3 sequence reads: CASSLAPPADTQYF. As DNA, the CDR3 is TGCGCCAGCAGCTTGGCACCCCCGGCAGATACGCAGTATTTT.

The rearrangement links TRBV7-2 to TRBJ1-2; 7 bases are shared with TRBD1. The CDR3 contains 15 residues. Germline values: CDR1 SGHTA, CDR2 FQGNSA. V lost 1 base, J lost 4 bases, and 6 bases stayed unmatched. The CDR3 protein is CASSLVEGASYGYTF. The CDR3 DNA sequence: TGTGCCAGCAGCTTAGTCGAGGGGGCTAGCTATGGCTACACCTTC.

The chain employs TRBV11-3 and TRBJ2-7, with 7 bases fitting TRBD2. Trimming at V came to 6 bases and at J to 1 base, leaving 6 bases not matched to a gene. The CDR3 extends over 14 amino acids. CDR1 and CDR2 from the germline V gene are SGHNT and YENEEA. The CDR3 is CASSVREGSYEQYF. The CDR3 bases are TGTGCCAGCAGTGTGAGGGAGGGTTCCTACGAGCAGTACTTC.

The chain links TRBV12-5 to TRBJ2-3; D call uncertain. Germline CDR1 reads LGHNT; CDR2 reads FRNRAP. The CDR3 totals 16 residues. Trimming removed 2 bases at V and 2 bases at J, with 14 bases between. The chain's CDR3 is CASGLTSSGFTDTQYF. The CDR3 DNA reads as TGTGCTAGTGGTTTGACTTCGTCGGGTTTCACAGATACGCAGTATTTT.

The J gene is TRBJ1-2, the V gene TRBV4-1, with 7 positions matching TRBD1. CDR3 length: 14 residues. J gave up 2 bases and V 5 bases, and 5 bases lay outside the gene matches. The V gene's germline CDR1 is MGHRA and CDR2 YSYEKL. CDR3 nucleotides: TGCGCCAGCAGCTCCGGACAGGCAAACTATGGCTACACCTTC. The encoded protein is CASSSGQANYGYTF.

The rearrangement uses TRBV11-2 and TRBJ2-3; D is ambiguous. Germline V gene lookup returns CDR1 SGHAT and CDR2 FQNNGV. The CDR3 has 12 residues. The germline V and J ends were trimmed by 4 bases and 4 bases, with 6 bases remaining between them. The CDR3 here is CASSSNADTQYF. Written as DNA, the CDR3 is TGTGCCAGCAGCTCTAACGCAGATACGCAGTATTTT.

The chain uses TRBV20-1 and TRBJ1-1, with 8 bases fitting TRBD1. CDR3 size: 11 residues. The V segment lost 3 bases and the J segment 11 bases; nucleotides outside the gene matches: 5. The germline CDR1 and CDR2 sequences are DFQATT and SNEGSKA (reference sequence). In nucleotides, the CDR3 is TGCAGTGCTAGGCCGGGACAGGTGGCTTTCTTT. This gives the protein CSARPGQVAFF.

J is TRBJ2-3 and V is TRBV5-1; TRBD1 is a possible D gene (5 bases). In germline, CDR1 is SGHRS, CDR2 YFSETQ. The CDR3 contains 14 residues. Trimming shortened V by 4 bases and J by 4 bases, and 13 bases separated the two germline ends. CDR3 coding DNA: TGCGCCAGCAGCCGGACACCTCTCGCAGATACGCAGTATTTT. Amino acids: CASSRTPLADTQYF.

This clone was counted only a few times. The chain recombines TRBV10-3 with TRBJ1-1; D might be TRBD1 (5 bases). Germline V gives CDR1 ENHRY, CDR2 SYGVKD. There are 14 residues in the CDR3. V gave up 7 bases and J gave up 0 bases, with 12 bases separating them. The CDR3 loop reads CAITSDKMNTEAFF. The CDR3 region has the DNA TGTGCCATCACCTCGGACAAGATGAACACTGAAGCTTTCTTT.

The chain recombines TRBV15 with TRBJ2-1; D is unclear. Per germline, CDR1 LNHNV and CDR2 YYDKDF (reference sequence). This CDR3 comprises 13 residues. Trimming took off 0 bases at V and 9 bases at J, with 9 bases between the two ends. The chain's CDR3 is CATSRDLIAEQFF. CDR3 bases: TGTGCCACCAGCAGAGATCTCATAGCTGAGCAGTTCTTC.

This clone was observed a single time. The chain's CDR3 is CASSLTVTGELFF. In nucleotides, the CDR3 is TGTGCCAGCAGCTTAACTGTCACCGGGGAGCTGTTTTTT. V and J are TRBV7-9 and TRBJ2-2; no reliable D call. The germline CDR1 and CDR2 sequences are SEHNR and FQNEAQ (reference sequence). This CDR3 comprises 13 residues. Trimming stripped 2 bases from V and 4 bases from J, with 5 bases between.

This clone was seen only a few times. The V call is TRBV5-4, the J call TRBJ1-2; TRBD1 might be the D (5 bases). The CDR3 sequence is 14 residues long. Germline V gene data show CDR1 as SGHNT and CDR2 as YYREEE (reference sequence). Trimming stripped 4 bases from V and 1 base from J, with 11 bases between. The CDR3 DNA reads as TGTGCCAGCAGCCTCGGGGGAAATAACTATGGCTACACCTTC. Residues: CASSLGGNNYGYTF.

The rearrangement uses TRBV2 and TRBJ2-1; 9 bases line up with TRBD2. Germline trimming cut 6 bases from V and 2 bases from J; bases unmatched to any gene: 20. Germline V gene lookup returns CDR1 SNHLY and CDR2 FYNNEI. The CDR3 covers 20 residues. CDR3 amino acids: CASRNHRKGLASRTYNEQFF. Here the CDR3 DNA reads TGTGCCAGCAGGAACCACAGGAAAGGACTAGCGTCCCGTACCTACAATGAGCAGTTCTTC.